The 20 T cell receptor beta chains listed next were all sequenced from one sample in a study of cytomegalovirus exposure and HLA in healthy donors. PCR amplification relied on 60 Vbeta primers (plus 13 Jbeta primers). The method was immunoSEQ multiplex PCR; TCRdb's version includes in-frame clones alone and lacks a portion of them. The sample carries fewer than 100,000 clones, about 80% recorded once. Sequencing input: PBMCs. Receptors were obtained from a woman aged 60-75 years in good health and CMV-seronegative.

V usage is TRBV5-4 and J usage is TRBJ2-7, with D possibly matching TRBD2 (5 bases). CDR1 and CDR2 (germline): SGHNT, YYREEE (reference sequence). The CDR3 consists of 14 residues. V dropped 4 bases and J dropped 2 bases, with 13 bases sitting between them. The CDR3 sequence is CASSPGVFPYEQYF. The CDR3 bases are TGTGCCAGCAGCCCCGGGGTGTTCCCCTACGAGCAGTACTTC.

The chain employs TRBV9 and TRBJ2-7, with D perhaps matching TRBD1 (7 bases). Trimming took off 0 bases at V and 3 bases at J, with 16 bases between the two ends. Germline-derived CDR1 and CDR2 are SGDLS and YYNGEE. CDR3 length equals 16 residues. CDR3 in DNA: TGTGCCAGCAGCGTAGGGGCCGGGACAGCGGGCTACGAGCAGTACTTC. Translating gives CASSVGAGTAGYEQYF.

The V call is TRBV7-9, the J call TRBJ2-1, with 7 bases lining up with TRBD2. The germline gives CDR1 SEHNR, CDR2 FQNEAQ (reference sequence). J lost 4 bases, V lost 1 base, and 4 bases had no gene match. The CDR3 totals 15 residues. CDR3 sequence: CASSLVLAAYNEQFF. The DNA of the CDR3 is TGTGCCAGCAGCTTAGTTCTAGCGGCGTACAATGAGCAGTTCTTC.

This clone was recorded only once. The chain is built from TRBV23-1 and TRBJ1-5; TRBD1 aligns across 7 bases. TRBV23-1 is treated as an ORF (open reading frame) with a function not yet certain. There are 16 residues in the CDR3. Unmatched junction bases numbered 14, after V lost 3 bases and J lost 9 bases. The CDR3 is CASSHFDRARAGPQHF. The CDR3 DNA is TGCGCCAGCAGTCATTTCGACAGGGCTAGGGCAGGGCCCCAGCATTTT.

The chain is built from TRBV5-1 and TRBJ1-5; D gene uncertain. CDR3 size: 14 residues. Trimming left V 2 bases short and J 5 bases short, with 11 bases between. CDR1 and CDR2 (germline): SGHRS, YFSETQ. The DNA of the CDR3 is TGCGCCAGCAGCTTTACGGGTTTCGATCAGCCCCAGCATTTT. It is translated as CASSFTGFDQPQHF.

This clone was counted a few times. The V and J genes are TRBV19 and TRBJ1-5; TRBD1 is a possible D gene (5 bases). There are 14 residues in the CDR3. Germline V gene data show CDR1 as LNHDA and CDR2 as SQIVND (reference sequence). The V gene lost 7 bases and the J gene lost 7 bases, with 17 bases spanning the gap. The CDR3 DNA sequence: TGTGCCAGTACCCCCGGTGGCGGGGGACAGCCCCAGCATTTT. It codes for CASTPGGGGQPQHF.

V gene TRBV5-1 combines with J gene TRBJ2-3; TRBD2 matches 7 bases. V lost 0 bases, J lost 3 bases, and 7 bases stayed unmatched. The V gene's germline CDR1 is SGHRS and CDR2 YFSETQ. This CDR3 is built from 16 residues. In nucleotides, the CDR3 is TGCGCCAGCAGCTTGGGAGTGGCGGGAGTAACAGATACGCAGTATTTT. Protein: CASSLGVAGVTDTQYF.

V and J are TRBV10-3 and TRBJ2-3; 7 positions agree with TRBD2. The germline CDR1 and CDR2 sequences are ENHRY and SYGVKD. CDR3 size: 14 residues. V gave up 6 bases and J gave up 4 bases; unmatched junction bases: 7. The CDR3 spells CAIRPGLEADTQYF. As DNA, the CDR3 is TGTGCCATCAGGCCCGGACTAGAGGCAGATACGCAGTATTTT.

The chain recombines TRBV5-1 with TRBJ2-3; D unresolved. The V end lost 0 bases, the J end lost 0 bases, and 11 bases lay between the germline ends. The CDR3 is made up of 16 amino acids. Germline assignment: CDR1 SGHRS and CDR2 YFSETQ. The CDR3 DNA reads as TGCGCCAGCAGCTTGGAGACATATTCTAGCACAGATACGCAGTATTTT. This translates into CASSLETYSSTDTQYF.

V gene TRBV5-4 combines with J gene TRBJ2-5, with D possibly TRBD1 on 5 matching bases. The CDR3 spans 17 residues. Germline values: CDR1 SGHNT, CDR2 YYREEE (reference sequence). Trimming took off 0 bases at V and 1 base at J, with 16 bases between the two ends. In nucleotides, the CDR3 is TGTGCCAGCAGCTTGGGGGCCCTGACAGTCCCCCAAGAGACCCAGTACTTC. Translated, it gives CASSLGALTVPQETQYF.

The V gene is TRBV29-1, the J gene TRBJ1-1; no definite D call. The CDR3 consists of 14 residues. Germline V gene data show CDR1 as SQVTM and CDR2 as ANQGSEA. V shed 6 bases and J shed 6 bases, with 20 bases lying between them. The CDR3 protein is CSVALRVRSAEAFF. CDR3 DNA sequence: TGCAGCGTCGCGCTTCGGGTGAGGTCGGCTGAAGCTTTCTTT.

The chain links TRBV7-2 to TRBJ2-3; 10 nucleotides match TRBD2. After removal of 2 bases from V and 7 bases from J, the junction contained 3 bases not matched to a gene. Germline V lookup: CDR1 SGHTA, CDR2 FQGNSA. This CDR3 spans 14 amino acids. CDR3 nucleotides: TGTGCCAGCAGCTTAACTAGCGGGGTCTATACGCAGTATTTT. Encoded protein: CASSLTSGVYTQYF. Supplemented by reference TRBV7-2 and TRBJ2-3, the full variable domain reads GAGVSQSPSNKVTEKGKDVELRCDPISGHTALYWYRQSLGQGLEFLIYFQGNSAPDKSGLPSDRFSAERTGGSVSTLTIQRTQQEDSAVYLCASSLTSGVYTQYFGPGTRLTVL.

V usage is TRBV5-1 and J usage is TRBJ2-7; TRBD2 aligns across 7 bases. The CDR3 is made up of 15 amino acids. Per the germline V gene, CDR1 is SGHRS and CDR2 is YFSETQ. The junction had 6 bases not matched to a gene; V was cut back by 0 bases and J by 3 bases. The CDR3 bases are TGCGCCAGCAGCTTGGAAGGGAGGGCGAACTACGAGCAGTACTTC. Protein: CASSLEGRANYEQYF.

This chain uses TRBV5-3 with TRBJ2-5, with TRBD2 matching over 11 bases. TRBV5-3 belongs to the ORF category, with a function that is uncertain. This CDR3 has 14 amino acids. V shed 9 bases, J shed 0 bases, and the junction held 4 bases outside the gene matches. DNA for the CDR3: TGTGCCACCAGACTAGCGGGAAACCAAGAGACCCAGTACTTC. Its translation is CATRLAGNQETQYF.

The genes are TRBV4-3 and TRBJ1-2; D is ambiguous. The CDR3 is made up of 17 amino acids. From germline, CDR1 is LGHNA and CDR2 YSLEER. V was clipped by 0 bases and J by 2 bases, with 16 bases between them. CDR3 amino acids: CASSQEVIWEGNYGYTF. The CDR3 region has the DNA TGCGCCAGCAGCCAAGAGGTGATTTGGGAGGGCAACTATGGCTACACCTTC.

The V and J genes are TRBV5-1 and TRBJ1-3; 10 nucleotides line up with TRBD1. CDR1 is SGHRS and CDR2 is YFSETQ in the germline V gene. V was pared by 4 bases and J by 0 bases, with 4 bases of the junction left unmatched. The CDR3 consists of 16 residues. This CDR3 is CASSIGDRGSGNTIYF. The CDR3 bases are TGCGCCAGCAGCATAGGGGACAGGGGCTCTGGAAACACCATATATTTT.

The chain employs TRBV18 and TRBJ1-5; possible D gene TRBD1, 5 bases. Trimming removed 3 bases from V and 6 bases from J, with 9 bases in between. Germline CDR1 and CDR2: KGHSH and LQKENI. The CDR3 totals 13 residues. The DNA for the CDR3 is TGTGCCAGCTCACCGGGCGGGGGTCAGCCCCAGCATTTT. Its protein is CASSPGGGQPQHF.

The chain recombines TRBV6-5 with TRBJ2-1; 8 nucleotides line up with TRBD1. This CDR3 is built from 11 residues. After removal of 11 bases from V and 9 bases from J, the junction contained 6 bases not matched to a gene. In germline, CDR1 is MNHEY, CDR2 SVGAGI. The CDR3 protein is CASTGGGEQFF. In nucleotides, the CDR3 is TGTGCCTCCACAGGGGGAGGTGAGCAGTTCTTC.

The rearrangement uses TRBV10-3 and TRBJ1-4, with D tentatively TRBD1 (5 bases). Germline CDR1 is ENHRY and CDR2 is SYGVKD. The length of the CDR3 is 16 residues. The V end was cut by 4 bases, the J end by 4 bases, with 16 bases between. CDR3 loop: CAISVGRAGLNEKLFF. The CDR3 nucleotides are TGTGCCATCAGTGTCGGCAGGGCGGGACTTAATGAAAAACTGTTTTTT.

V is TRBV28 and J is TRBJ2-7; the match to TRBD1 covers 7 bases. Germline CDR1 reads MDHEN; CDR2 reads SYDVKM. Losses at the gene ends were 7 bases for V and 2 bases for J; bases not matched to a gene: 5. The CDR3 sequence is 13 residues long. CDR3 nucleotide sequence: TGTGCCAGCACCCGGGACAGAGCCTACGAGCAGTACTTC. The encoded protein is CASTRDRAYEQYF.